This entry lists 19 T cell receptor beta chains sequenced from one sample in a study of PD-1 and CTLA-4 blockade in melanoma. Method: immunoSEQ multiplex PCR; TCRdb's copy keeps in-frame clones and lacks some. The table includes about 30,000 clones, about 89% detected once. The input for sequencing was CD8+ T cells from peripheral blood, taken before anti-PD-1 treatment. Receptors were obtained from a human donor with melanoma.

The genes are TRBV7-9 and TRBJ2-7, with D maybe TRBD1 (6 bases). The germline V gene has CDR1 SEHNR and CDR2 FQNEAQ (reference sequence). The CDR3 is made up of 14 amino acids. The V end lost 6 bases, the J end lost 4 bases, and 16 bases lay between the germline ends. The CDR3 DNA follows: TGTGCCAGCAGTTCAGGGGCTAGTCGGTACGAGCAGTACTTC. Translating gives CASSSGASRYEQYF.

This chain joins TRBV7-9 and TRBJ1-4; D gene ambiguous. Germline CDR1 and CDR2: SEHNR and FQNEAQ (reference sequence). Trimming cost V 5 bases and J 4 bases, with 17 bases left between them. The CDR3 runs 16 residues. CDR3 in amino acids: CASSDQRRDVNEKLFF. CDR3 DNA sequence: TGTGCCAGCAGCGATCAACGACGGGATGTTAATGAAAAACTGTTTTTT. The full variable domain, completed using reference TRBV7-9 and TRBJ1-4, is DTGVSQNPRHKITKRGQNVTFRCDPISEHNRLYWYRQTLGQGPEFLTYFQNEAQLEKSRLLSDRFSAERPKGSFSTLEIQRTEQGDSAMYLCASSDQRRDVNEKLFFGSGTQLSVL.

The J gene is TRBJ1-4, the V gene TRBV28, with 7 positions matching TRBD1. The V gene's germline CDR1 is MDHEN and CDR2 SYDVKM. The CDR3 is made up of 13 amino acids. J lost 5 bases, V lost 11 bases, and 8 bases had no gene match. The CDR3 is CAGQGRGNEKLFF. CDR3 coding DNA: TGTGCCGGCCAGGGCAGGGGGAATGAAAAACTGTTTTTT.

The J gene is TRBJ2-7, the V gene TRBV10-3, with D perhaps matching TRBD1 (5 bases). The V and J ends lost 5 bases and 4 bases respectively, with 21 bases between them. CDR3 length equals 16 residues. CDR1 is ENHRY, CDR2 SYGVKD, per germline. The CDR3 DNA follows: TGTGCCATCAGTCCACAAGCCGGGCAGGGTCGATACGAGCAGTACTTC. This encodes CAISPQAGQGRYEQYF.

J is TRBJ1-1 and V is TRBV28, with D possibly TRBD1 on 6 matching bases. The CDR3 consists of 14 residues. CDR1 is MDHEN and CDR2 is SYDVKM in the germline V gene. V was trimmed by 4 bases and J by 5 bases, leaving 14 bases between them. In DNA form, the CDR3 reads TGTGCCAGCAGTTCCCGCAGGGGTGGAACTGAAGCTTTCTTT. This codes for CASSSRRGGTEAFF.

This clone is judged medium-sized. The rearrangement joins TRBV28 to TRBJ2-5; 10 positions match TRBD2. V gave up 5 bases and J gave up 0 bases; unmatched junction bases: 6. Germline CDR1 is MDHEN and CDR2 is SYDVKM. The CDR3 is 16 residues long. DNA for the CDR3: TGTGCCAGCAGTAGAGGGACTAGCGAATACCAAGAGACCCAGTACTTC. Protein product: CASSRGTSEYQETQYF.

The V gene is TRBV6-5, the J gene TRBJ1-1; D ambiguous. Per germline, CDR1 MNHEY and CDR2 SVGAGI. Trimming took off 6 bases at V and 0 bases at J, with 8 bases between the two ends. The CDR3 covers 13 residues. This CDR3 reads CASRTIMNTEAFF. The CDR3 nucleotides read TGTGCCAGCAGGACGATAATGAACACTGAAGCTTTCTTT.

The chain carries TRBV2 and TRBJ2-3; TRBD2 aligns across 7 bases. The CDR3 is 15 amino acids. V was clipped by 1 base and J by 3 bases; unmatched bases: 4. Germline loops: CDR1 SNHLY, CDR2 FYNNEI. The CDR3, as DNA: TGTGCCAGCAGTGAAGATCCGCGGGGGACAGATACGCAGTATTTT. Protein sequence: CASSEDPRGTDTQYF.

The rearrangement joins TRBV14 to TRBJ1-6, with D possibly TRBD1 on 5 matching bases. Germline V lookup: CDR1 SGHDN, CDR2 FVKESK. CDR3 length: 17 residues. V lost 1 base to trimming and J lost 4 bases, with 14 bases between them. This CDR3 is CASSQAGRVDYNSPLHF. CDR3 bases: TGTGCCAGCAGCCAAGCGGGACGGGTCGATTATAATTCACCCCTCCACTTT.

The chain is built from TRBV25-1 and TRBJ1-4; D is uncertain. V gave up 4 bases and J gave up 5 bases, with 14 bases separating them. The CDR3 extends over 15 amino acids. The V gene's germline CDR1 is MGHDK and CDR2 SYGVNS. This CDR3 is CASSGASGSNEKLFF. CDR3 nucleotides: TGTGCCAGCAGTGGGGCAAGCGGAAGCAATGAAAAACTGTTTTTT.

The chain employs TRBV24-1 and TRBJ2-3; TRBD1 matches at 10 bases. The CDR3 has 16 amino acids. V shed 0 bases, J shed 6 bases, and the junction held 5 bases outside the gene matches. Germline V gene data show CDR1 as KGHDR and CDR2 as SFDVKD. The CDR3 reads CATSDLGQGVSDTQYF. In DNA form, the CDR3 reads TGTGCCACCAGTGATTTGGGACAGGGGGTTTCGGATACGCAGTATTTT.

The rearrangement links TRBV14 to TRBJ1-1; D is unclear. From germline, CDR1 is SGHDN and CDR2 FVKESK. V lost 5 bases to trimming and J lost 0 bases, with 4 bases between them. The CDR3 totals 12 residues. Here the CDR3 reads CASSSVNTEAFF. CDR3 coding DNA: TGTGCCAGCAGCTCCGTGAACACTGAAGCTTTCTTT.

This sequence joins TRBV19 and TRBJ2-1, with 9 positions matching TRBD2. Germline V gives CDR1 LNHDA, CDR2 SQIVND (reference sequence). The CDR3 spans 16 residues. After removal of 2 bases from V and 0 bases from J, the junction contained 2 bases not matched to a gene. CDR3 DNA: TGTGCCAGTAGTATACTGCGGGAGGGCTCCTACAATGAGCAGTTCTTC. Translation gives CASSILREGSYNEQFF.

The chain recombines TRBV11-2 with TRBJ2-5; 13 bases line up with TRBD2. The CDR3 spans 17 residues. J lost 5 bases, V lost 3 bases, and 9 bases had no gene match. CDR1 SGHAT and CDR2 FQNNGV come from the germline V gene. The CDR3 loop reads CASSFGLAGDPRETQYF. In DNA form, the CDR3 reads TGTGCCAGCAGCTTTGGACTAGCGGGGGACCCCCGGGAGACCCAGTACTTC.

V is TRBV6-6 and J is TRBJ1-5; no firm D call. Germline lookup yields CDR1 MNHNY and CDR2 SVGAGI (reference sequence). CDR3 length: 13 amino acids. V lost 5 bases and J 4 bases, leaving 9 bases between the germline ends. In nucleotides, the CDR3 is TGTGCCAGCAGTGCCCTAGCAAATCAGCCCCAGCATTTT. This codes for CASSALANQPQHF.

The chain combines TRBV5-4 with TRBJ2-7, with D hard to call. This CDR3 has 12 amino acids. Germline-derived CDR1 and CDR2 are SGHNT and YYREEE (reference sequence). The V end was cut by 0 bases, the J end by 3 bases, with 4 bases between. The CDR3 loop reads CASSLDGYEQYF. Written as DNA, the CDR3 is TGTGCCAGCAGCTTGGACGGCTACGAGCAGTACTTC.

The chain employs TRBV6-1 and TRBJ1-2, with no clear D. This CDR3 is built from 15 residues. Trimming left V 1 base short and J 3 bases short, with 12 bases between. Germline CDR1 MNHNS, CDR2 SASEGT. CDR3 DNA sequence: TGTGCCAGCAGTGAAGAGTCGTGGCCTTACTATGGCTACACCTTC. Amino acid sequence: CASSEESWPYYGYTF.

The chain joins TRBV2 to TRBJ2-7; D is unresolved. Trimming removed 1 base from V and 6 bases from J, with 13 bases in between. Germline loops: CDR1 SNHLY, CDR2 FYNNEI. The CDR3 runs 14 residues. The CDR3 loop is CASSEDLFWLEQYF. CDR3 sequence (DNA): TGTGCCAGCAGTGAAGACCTCTTCTGGCTCGAGCAGTACTTC.

The J gene is TRBJ2-3, the V gene TRBV7-9; D call uncertain. CDR3 length: 12 amino acids. Germline V gene data show CDR1 as SEHNR and CDR2 as FQNEAQ (reference sequence). Deletions cut 5 bases from V and 3 bases from J, with 6 bases between. The CDR3 bases are TGTGCCAGCAGCCTTCGAACAGATACGCAGTATTTT. This encodes CASSLRTDTQYF.